This TCR beta chain comes out of a study of low-dose radiotherapy and immunotherapy resistance in tumors. Study at large: Members of Cohort 2 were treated with 1 Gy per fraction every two weeks; their total was 13 Gy over 26 weeks. Every two weeks patients got nivolumab 240 mg flat dose, plus ipilimumab 1 mg/kg every six weeks, intravenously. One day before radiation and immunotherapy, intravenous cyclophosphamide 200 mg/m2 was administered, with this repeated every two weeks. Patients took aspirin (300 mg orally, daily) for four cycles beginning at cycle 1 day 1.

Both TCRalpha and TCRbeta chains were reverse transcribed with V-gene-specific primers. TCR amplification used about 20 PCR cycles, a constant-region primer and a V-primer adapter. TCRdb used MiXCR to reprocess the reads, holding one entry per CDR3 protein. Counted here are more than 70,000 distinct CDR3 sequences, roughly 20% occurring once; the ten biggest clones make up around 13%. Noted time point: after trial treatment. Treatment meaning: LDRT plus nivolumab, ipilimumab, low-dose cyclophosphamide and aspirin (RACIN trial). This clonotype was seen ten or more times. Trimming removed 0 bases from V and 1 base from J, with 16 bases in between. Germline V gives CDR1 GTSNPN, CDR2 SVGIG (reference sequence). CDR3 length: 17 residues.

This receptor was identified in a female donor with ovarian cancer. This specimen was PBMCs, taken after low-dose radiotherapy plus immunotherapy. This chain uses TRBV30 with TRBJ1-5; TRBD1 is a possible D gene (5 bases). In DNA form, the CDR3 reads TGTGCCTGGAGTGTTGTAGGGGCAGGGTTAAGCAATCAGCCCCAGCATTTT. It encodes CAWSVVGAGLSNQPQHF.